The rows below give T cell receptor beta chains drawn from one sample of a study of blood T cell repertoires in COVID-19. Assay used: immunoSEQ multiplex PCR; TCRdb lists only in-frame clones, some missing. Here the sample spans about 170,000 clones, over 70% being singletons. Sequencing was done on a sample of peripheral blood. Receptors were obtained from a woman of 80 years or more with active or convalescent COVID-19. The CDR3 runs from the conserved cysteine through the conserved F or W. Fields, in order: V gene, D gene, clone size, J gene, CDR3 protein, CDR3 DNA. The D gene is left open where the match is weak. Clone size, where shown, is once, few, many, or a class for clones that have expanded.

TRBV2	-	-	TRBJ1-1	CASRETERAEAFF	TGTGCCAGCAGGGAGACGGAAAGAGCCGAAGCTTTCTTT
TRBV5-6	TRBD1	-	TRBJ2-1	CASSLMGQGTYNEQFF	TGTGCCAGCAGCTTGATGGGACAGGGGACCTACAATGAGCAGTTCTTC
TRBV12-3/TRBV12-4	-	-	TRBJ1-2	CASRSGGAYGYTF	TGTGCCAGCAGATCGGGGGGAGCTTATGGCTACACCTTC
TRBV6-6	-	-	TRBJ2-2	CASSYGQANTGELFF	TGTGCCAGCAGTTACGGCCAGGCGAACACCGGGGAGCTGTTTTTT
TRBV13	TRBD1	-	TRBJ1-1	CASSFIGTGGNEAFF	TGTGCCAGCAGCTTTATCGGGACAGGGGGCAATGAAGCTTTCTTT
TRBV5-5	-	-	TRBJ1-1	CASSEQQENTEAFF	TGTGCCAGCAGCGAACAACAGGAGAACACTGAAGCTTTCTTT
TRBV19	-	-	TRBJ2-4	CASGPPFQVAKNIQYF	TGTGCCAGTGGCCCTCCTTTCCAGGTAGCCAAAAACATTCAGTACTTC
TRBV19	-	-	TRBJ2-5	CASSMRATGPETQYF	TGTGCCAGTAGTATGAGGGCGACAGGTCCCGAGACCCAGTACTTC
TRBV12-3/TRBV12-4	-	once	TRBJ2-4	CASTAYSGNIQYF	TGTGCCAGCACCGCCTACTCGGGGAACATTCAGTACTTC
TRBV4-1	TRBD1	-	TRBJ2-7	CASSQIQGAGRRSYEQYF	TGCGCCAGCAGCCAGATACAGGGGGCGGGACGTCGGTCCTACGAGCAGTACTTC
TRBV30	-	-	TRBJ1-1	CACRQGLEAFF	TGTGCCTGCCGCCAGGGCCTCGAAGCTTTCTTT
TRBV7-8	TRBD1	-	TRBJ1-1	CASSRQGAYTEAFF	TGTGCCAGCAGCCGACAGGGGGCTTACACTGAAGCTTTCTTT
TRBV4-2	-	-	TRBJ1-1	CASSQSGGLNTEAFF	TGTGCCAGCAGCCAAAGCGGGGGCCTGAACACTGAAGCTTTCTTT
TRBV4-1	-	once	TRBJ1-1	CASSQDGRQNTEAFF	TGCGCCAGCAGCCAAGATGGGAGGCAGAACACTGAAGCTTTCTTT
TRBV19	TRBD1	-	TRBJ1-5	CASSPQSPGGGNQPQHF	TGTGCCAGTAGTCCCCAATCCCCAGGGGGCGGGAATCAGCCCCAGCATTTT
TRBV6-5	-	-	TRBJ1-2	CASTHEGRGYYGYTF	TGTGCCAGCACCCACGAAGGACGGGGGTACTATGGCTACACCTTC
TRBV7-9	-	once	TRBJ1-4	CASSLGSAYEGEKLFF	TGTGCCAGCAGCTTAGGTTCGGCCTATGAGGGTGAAAAACTGTTTTTT
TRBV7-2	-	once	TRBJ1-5	CASSPQGLGGQPQHF	TGTGCCAGCAGCCCCCAGGGTCTAGGGGGTCAGCCCCAGCATTTT
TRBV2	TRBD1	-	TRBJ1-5	CASRDPTTGQGSGRGLTQPQHF	TGTGCCAGCAGGGACCCTACCACCGGACAGGGGTCTGGCAGGGGGCTTACTCAGCCCCAGCATTTT
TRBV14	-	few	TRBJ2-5	CASPQVGSLETQYF	TGTGCCAGCCCCCAAGTGGGTAGCCTGGAGACCCAGTACTTC
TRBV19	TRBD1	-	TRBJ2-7	CASSIQRTGTGAHEQYF	TGTGCCAGTAGTATACAAAGAACCGGGACAGGGGCCCACGAGCAGTACTTC
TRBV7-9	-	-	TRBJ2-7	CASRRGRAYEQYF	TGTGCCAGCAGGCGGGGCAGGGCCTACGAGCAGTACTTC
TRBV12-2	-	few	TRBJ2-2	CASRLGTGGGELFF	TGTGCAAGTCGCTTAGGTACAGGTGGCGGGGAGCTGTTTTTT
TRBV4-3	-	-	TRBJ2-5	CASSQDHMRGETQYF	TGCGCCAGCAGCCAAGATCATATGAGGGGGGAGACCCAGTACTTC
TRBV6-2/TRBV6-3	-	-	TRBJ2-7	CASSYSRSQGSEQYF	TGTGCCAGCAGTTACTCGAGATCCCAGGGGAGCGAGCAGTACTTC
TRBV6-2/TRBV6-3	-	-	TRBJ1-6	CASSYSGNNSPLHF	TGTGCCAGCAGTTACTCCGGGAATAATTCACCCCTCCACTTT
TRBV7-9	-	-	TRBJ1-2	CASSLAENGYTF	TGTGCCAGCAGCTTAGCCGAGAATGGCTACACCTTC
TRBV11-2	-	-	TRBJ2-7	CASSLIRSSYEQYF	TGTGCCAGCAGCTTAATAAGGAGTTCCTACGAGCAGTACTTC
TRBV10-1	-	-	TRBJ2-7	CASSLQGGYEQYF	TGCGCCAGCAGTTTGCAGGGAGGATACGAGCAGTACTTC
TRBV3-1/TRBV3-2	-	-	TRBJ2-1	CASSPIFGGEQFF	TGTGCCAGCAGCCCCATCTTCGGGGGAGAGCAGTTCTTC
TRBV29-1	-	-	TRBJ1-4	CSVLDEKLFF	TGCAGCGTTTTAGATGAAAAACTGTTTTTT
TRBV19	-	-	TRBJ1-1	CASSSTYNTEAFF	TGTGCCAGTAGTTCCACATATAACACTGAAGCTTTCTTT
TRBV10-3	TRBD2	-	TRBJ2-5	CATRTSGETQYF	TGTGCCACAAGGACTAGCGGAGAGACCCAGTACTTC
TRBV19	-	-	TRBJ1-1	CASSMRVNTEAFF	TGTGCCAGTAGTATGAGGGTTAACACTGAAGCTTTCTTT
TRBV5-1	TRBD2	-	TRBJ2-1	CASSLGGGFYNEQFF	TGCGCCAGCAGCTTAGGCGGGGGATTCTACAATGAGCAGTTCTTC
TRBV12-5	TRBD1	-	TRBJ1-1	CASGLGDAGGGTEAFF	TGTGCTAGTGGTTTGGGCGACGCAGGGGGCGGCACTGAAGCTTTCTTT
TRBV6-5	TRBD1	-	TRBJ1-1	CASSRGQENTEAFF	TGTGCCAGCAGTCGTGGACAGGAGAACACTGAAGCTTTCTTT
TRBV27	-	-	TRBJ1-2	CASSFGADYGYTF	TGTGCCAGCAGTTTCGGCGCGGACTATGGCTACACCTTC
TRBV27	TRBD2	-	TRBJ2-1	CASSFERGAYNEQFF	TGTGCCAGCAGTTTTGAGCGGGGGGCCTACAATGAGCAGTTCTTC
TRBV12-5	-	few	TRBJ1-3	CASGGALSGNTIYF	TGTGCTAGTGGGGGGGCCCTCTCTGGAAACACCATATATTTT
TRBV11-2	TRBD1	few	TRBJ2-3	CASSYINPGTAPDTQYF	TGTGCCAGCAGCTATATCAACCCGGGGACAGCTCCAGATACGCAGTATTTT
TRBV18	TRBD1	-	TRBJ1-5	CASSPGGTGSNQPQHF	TGTGCCAGCTCACCTGGAGGGACAGGTAGCAATCAGCCCCAGCATTTT
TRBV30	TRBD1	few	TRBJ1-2	CAWSVQTGQYGYTF	TGTGCCTGGAGTGTACAAACGGGACAGTATGGCTACACCTTC
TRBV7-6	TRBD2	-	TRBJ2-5	CASIRRLAGGSGETQYF	TGTGCCAGCATCCGTAGACTAGCGGGGGGGTCGGGGGAGACCCAGTACTTC
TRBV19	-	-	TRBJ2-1	CASSIARGAAYNEQFF	TGTGCCAGTAGTATAGCCCGGGGGGCGGCCTACAATGAGCAGTTCTTC
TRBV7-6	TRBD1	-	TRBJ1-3	CASSPGTGGNTIYF	TGTGCCAGCAGCCCTGGGACAGGTGGAAACACCATATATTTT
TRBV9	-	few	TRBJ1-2	CASSSGQPTVNGYTF	TGTGCCAGCAGCTCCGGACAGCCGACGGTAAATGGCTACACCTTC
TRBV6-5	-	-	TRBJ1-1	CASSYARGLITEAFF	TGTGCCAGCAGTTACGCTAGGGGGTTAATCACTGAAGCTTTCTTT
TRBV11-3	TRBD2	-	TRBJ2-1	CASSLDRAGGLYNEQFF	TGTGCCAGCAGCTTAGATCGAGCGGGGGGCCTATACAATGAGCAGTTCTTC
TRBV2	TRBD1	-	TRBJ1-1	CASNRDRKSNTEAFF	TGTGCCAGCAATAGGGACAGAAAATCTAACACTGAAGCTTTCTTT
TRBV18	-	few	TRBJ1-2	CASSPSGLEGGYTF	TGTGCCAGCTCACCATCCGGGCTAGAGGGCGGCTACACCTTC
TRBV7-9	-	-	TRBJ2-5	CASSLSQTQGGKTQYF	TGTGCCAGCAGCTTGTCCCAAACACAGGGTGGGAAGACCCAGTACTTC
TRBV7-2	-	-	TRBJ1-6	CASSLGEWGRRVNNSPLHF	TGTGCCAGCAGCTTAGGAGAGTGGGGCCGACGCGTGAATAATTCACCCCTCCACTTT
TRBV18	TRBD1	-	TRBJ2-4	CASSPPQDIQGVIAKNIQYF	TGTGCCAGCTCACCACCCCAGGACATACAGGGGGTTATAGCCAAAAACATTCAGTACTTC
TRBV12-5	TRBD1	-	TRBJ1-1	CASGLDGTGYLGAFF	TGTGCTAGTGGTTTGGACGGGACAGGTTACCTTGGGGCTTTCTTT
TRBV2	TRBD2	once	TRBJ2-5	CASSGLAGGGETQYF	TGTGCCAGCAGCGGACTAGCGGGGGGGGGCGAGACCCAGTACTTC
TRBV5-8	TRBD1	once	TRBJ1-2	CASSLVGTGFGYTF	TGTGCCAGCAGCTTGGTGGGGACAGGTTTTGGCTACACCTTC
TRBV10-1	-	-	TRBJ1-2	CASSESIGRPPTF	TGCGCCAGCAGTGAGTCGATAGGCAGGCCCCCAACTTTC
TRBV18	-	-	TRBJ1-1	CASSLPQGHEAFF	TGTGCCAGCTCACTGCCACAGGGCCATGAAGCTTTCTTT